This TCR beta chain was captured in a study of cytomegalovirus exposure and HLA in healthy donors. General observations from the study: In a later analysis, specific HLA alleles were associated with approximately 16,000 TCR beta sequences at a 0.05 false discovery rate. Across HLA loci, a later analysis found differing TCR association rates, with DRB1 most and HLA-C fewest. TCR beta sequences reportedly predicted most subjects' HLA-A and HLA-B alleles accurately.

This PCR relied on a set of 60 Vbeta primers and 13 Jbeta primers. The protocol was immunoSEQ multiplex PCR, while the TCRdb copy is restricted to in-frame clones and leaves out a portion. The repertoire consists of over 100,000 clones, with 55% to 65% occurring once and the leading ten covering approximately 11%. With respect to this clone: No antigen is known for it.

The receptor comes from a man between 35 and 55 years old in good health and CMV-seropositive. Sequenced input: PBMCs.

The CDR3 here is CASSYSDFSYEQYF. The CDR3 DNA reads as TGTGCCAGCAGTTACTCGGACTTCTCCTACGAGCAGTACTTC. The V gene is TRBV6-5, the J gene TRBJ2-7; TRBD2 is a possible D gene (5 bases). From germline, CDR1 is MNHEY and CDR2 SVGAGI. With 0 bases removed from V and 0 bases from J, the gap between germline ends came to 6 bases. CDR3 length equals 14 residues.